This entry describes one T cell receptor beta chain. This sample was included in a study of blood T cell repertoires in COVID-19. In the authors' methods: From reference gene primer amplification, estimates of nucleated cell counts were derived. Repertoires were generated with immunoSEQ multiplex PCR, while TCRdb's copy carries only in-frame clones and drops some. The V and J calls and clone size are taken from that table; D and trimming were inferred from the DNA. The data hold 110,000 to 150,000 clones, with under 85% observed a single time. Looked up from germline, CDR1 is MNHEY and CDR2 is SMNVEV (reference sequence). CDR3 size: 14 residues. Trimming at V came to 2 bases and at J to 4 bases, leaving 5 bases not matched to a gene.

The chain uses TRBV27 and TRBJ2-7; 7 bases agree with TRBD2. The TCR sequence derives from a man aged 50-60 years with active or convalescent COVID-19. Sequencing was carried out using peripheral blood. CDR3 coding DNA: TGTGCCAGCAGTTTAAACGGGAGGCAATACGAGCAGTACTTC. This codes for CASSLNGRQYEQYF.